This T cell receptor (beta chain) appears in the sequencing data of a study of T cells in localized non-small cell lung cancer (dated by TCRdb to about 2020). With regard to the full study: T cell repertoires of hundreds of early-stage NSCLC patients were analyzed, with tumors being compared against uninvolved tumor-adjacent lungs. The cohort was made up of about 240 treatment-naive NSCLC patients whose localized lung tumors had been resected. The mean age of the NSCLC patients was 60 to 85 years, with approximately 130 men and around 110 women.

TCR beta CDR3 regions were sequenced from DNA using the immunoSEQ Assay. As for the authors' bioinformatics: To compute T cell density, TCR beta template counts were normalized to usable DNA, which was estimated by amplifying housekeeping genes. The preseqR package was used to estimate richness by extrapolating to 400,000 templates for PBMC samples and to 120,000 templates for tissue samples. Clonality was taken to be one minus Pielou's evenness. To identify tissue-enriched TCRs, differential abundance testing was run on productive amino-acid clonotypes with a minimum total count of 5 and an alpha of 0.1. The Jaccard Index and the Morisita Overlap Index were used to measure how much the repertoires overlapped between compartments. TCR beta CDR3s were clustered by GLIPH together with public tetramer-defined viral CDR3s, and at least three viral sequences plus V-gene enrichment were required for viral motifs. As stored in TCRdb, this immuneACCESS dataset retains in-frame rearrangements with V and J assigned. A fraction of the clones does not appear; measured against another copy, unresolved V genes explain less than half of the discrepancy, and the remainder lacks a known reason. The D gene and trimming were derived from the DNA, and the V and J assignments and clone size from that table. In all, the sample holds 25,000 to 30,000 clones, and approximately 89% of those were seen once. Under 30% of the sample is held by the ten biggest clonotypes.

As for this clone: Its antigen is still unknown. No quality values exist for individual bases; no much larger clone is one base distant.

Findings and caveats that apply to the study as a whole: Because of the exploratory design, TCR variables were selected using unadjusted p-values without false-discovery rate correction. Higher blood T cell density associated with longer overall survival, while higher adjacent-lung clonality associated with shorter survival. The highest T cell clonality was observed in uninvolved tumor-adjacent lung, where clonality exceeded that of tumor, suggesting that antigenic responses were more focused in uninvolved tumor-adjacent lung. Of the top 100 tumor clones, a median of 57 were detected in paired uninvolved adjacent lung; about 26 were also among that lung's top 100. Because multi-region tumor sequencing was not done, intratumor heterogeneity could not be ruled out.

The CDR3 numbers 14 residues from cysteine through phenylalanine. Only the CDR3 portion is preserved as DNA: 42 bases, with reading frame beginning at the first base. Between the V and J ends, shortened by 0 bases and 5 bases respectively, the junction contains 10 bases. At diagnosis, tumor, uninvolved tumor-adjacent lung and peripheral blood were collected and then preserved as a mix of FFPE and fresh-frozen material. For TCR repertoire profiling, the blood samples were analyzed as peripheral blood mononuclear cells. The receptor's source is a female donor older than 55 with stage I lung adenocarcinoma. Material: peripheral blood, obtained before any cancer treatment. The sequence links TRBV6-7 to TRBJ1-2, and possibly TRBD1, on 6 matching bases. TRBV6-7 is noted as an ORF with a role that remains uncertain. The CDR3 here reads CASSYSPRGYGYTF. The sequence in DNA is TGTGCCAGCAGTTACTCCCCCAGGGGTTATGGCTACACCTTC.